Each of the 32 T cell receptor beta chains below was sequenced from the same sample in a study of blood T cell repertoires in COVID-19. Method: immunoSEQ multiplex PCR; TCRdb's copy keeps in-frame clones and lacks some. Among over 250,000 clones listed, approximately 90% were seen once. Sequencing was done on a sample of PBMCs or T cells enriched from blood (not recorded which). These receptors were collected from a woman in her 30s who had recovered from COVID-19.

The chain combines TRBV4-1 with TRBJ2-2; a weak D match, TRBD2 (5 bases). V lost 0 bases, J lost 5 bases, and 13 bases lay in between. Germline CDR1 and CDR2: MGHRA and YSYEKL. The CDR3 is 16 amino acids. CDR3 coding DNA: TGCGCCAGCAGCCAAGAAACCGGGAAGCAAACCGGGGAGCTGTTTTTT. This gives the protein CASSQETGKQTGELFF.

The CDR3 coding sequence is TGTGCCTGGAGTTGGCAGTATGGCTACACCTTC. Translation: CAWSWQYGYTF. J is TRBJ1-2 and V is TRBV30; D unresolved. Germline V gene sequence: CDR1 GTSNPN, CDR2 SVGIG (reference sequence). This CDR3 comprises 11 residues. V dropped 2 bases and J dropped 5 bases, with 6 bases sitting between them.

The genes are TRBV7-2 and TRBJ2-5, with D possibly matching TRBD2 (6 bases). Germline V gene sequence: CDR1 SGHTA, CDR2 FQGNSA. The germline V and J ends were trimmed by 1 base and 4 bases, with 10 bases remaining between them. The CDR3 has 14 residues. The CDR3 DNA reads TGTGCCAGCAGCTTAGGGGGGGTGGGAGAGACCCAGTACTTC. Its translation: CASSLGGVGETQYF.

The chain carries TRBV11-2 and TRBJ2-1, with 10 bases matching TRBD2. Germline CDR1 and CDR2: SGHAT and FQNNGV. J gave up 4 bases and V 3 bases, and 9 bases lay outside the gene matches. The CDR3 length is 17 residues. The DNA for the CDR3 is TGTGCCAGCAGCTTTAATTCAAGACTAGCGGGTTACAATGAGCAGTTCTTC. Residues: CASSFNSRLAGYNEQFF.

This chain uses TRBV11-2 with TRBJ1-2; 7 bases line up with TRBD1. Germline V CDR1 and CDR2: SGHAT, FQNNGV. This CDR3 has 17 amino acids. With V trimmed by 0 bases and J by 6 bases, 13 bases remained unmatched. CDR3 DNA sequence: TGTGCCAGCAGCTTAGAACCCTTGGAGGGGGCAATCAATGGCTACACCTTC. Its protein product is CASSLEPLEGAINGYTF. Full variable domain (rest looked up from reference TRBV11-2 and TRBJ1-2): EAGVAQSPRYKIIEKRQSVAFWCNPISGHATLYWYQQILGQGPKLLIQFQNNGVVDDSQLPKDRFSAERLKGVDSTLKIQPAKLEDSAVYLCASSLEPLEGAINGYTFGSGTRLTVV.

The V and J genes are TRBV7-6 and TRBJ2-6; 8 nucleotides align to TRBD1. In germline, CDR1 is SGHVS, CDR2 FNYEAQ. The V and J ends lost 4 bases and 3 bases, in that order; junction bases with no gene match: 11. This CDR3 has 18 amino acids. Here the CDR3 reads CASSSWTGITGGANVLTF. CDR3 coding DNA: TGTGCCAGCAGCTCCTGGACAGGGATCACCGGTGGGGCCAACGTCCTGACTTTC.

About this clone: The junction differs from germline at one of its ends, possibly a read error. The V and J genes are TRBV19 and TRBJ2-3, with D possibly TRBD2 on 5 matching bases. The CDR3 sequence is 15 residues long. Germline assignment: CDR1 LNHDA and CDR2 SQIVND (reference sequence). CDR3 residues: CASRIVGARTDTQYF. The CDR3 DNA sequence: TGTGCCAGTAGAATAGTGGGAGCGAGGACAGATACGCAGTATTTT.

The V and J genes are TRBV6-2 or TRBV6-3 and TRBJ2-2, with TRBD2 identical over 8 bases. CDR1 is MNHEY, CDR2 SVGEGT, per germline. CDR3 size: 20 residues. V lost 2 bases to trimming and J lost 6 bases; unmatched junction nucleotides: 20. The CDR3 region is CASSYPPGTRAVKSSGELFF. The CDR3 coding sequence is TGTGCCAGCAGTTACCCACCCGGGACTAGGGCTGTAAAATCGTCCGGGGAGCTGTTTTTT.

The chain is built from TRBV24-1 and TRBJ1-5, with D perhaps matching TRBD1 (6 bases). The V and J ends lost 7 bases and 3 bases respectively, with 27 bases between them. The CDR3 totals 19 residues. The germline V gene has CDR1 KGHDR and CDR2 SFDVKD. As DNA, the CDR3 is TGTGCCACCAGGATGAGGAAGCCTACCGGGACACCTCTCAATCAGCCCCAGCATTTT. It codes for CATRMRKPTGTPLNQPQHF.

The V and J genes are TRBV11-2 and TRBJ2-5; 7 positions match TRBD1. The CDR3 has 16 residues. The trim removed 2 bases at V and 5 bases at J, leaving 11 bases unmatched. Per germline, CDR1 SGHAT and CDR2 FQNNGV. CDR3 protein: CASSLTRDSRFETQYF. The CDR3 DNA reads as TGTGCCAGCAGCTTAACTCGGGACAGTCGGTTCGAGACCCAGTACTTC. The variable domain in full, completed from reference TRBV11-2 and TRBJ2-5, reads EAGVAQSPRYKIIEKRQSVAFWCNPISGHATLYWYQQILGQGPKLLIQFQNNGVVDDSQLPKDRFSAERLKGVDSTLKIQPAKLEDSAVYLCASSLTRDSRFETQYFGPGTRLLVL.

The chain employs TRBV27 and TRBJ2-7; TRBD1 matches at 8 bases. This CDR3 is 14 amino acids long. Trimming at V came to 5 bases and at J to 0 bases, leaving 3 bases not matched to a gene. Germline V gives CDR1 MNHEY, CDR2 SMNVEV (reference sequence). CDR3 region: CASSGTGLSYEQYF. DNA of the CDR3: TGTGCCAGCAGTGGGACAGGACTCTCCTACGAGCAGTACTTC.

A few counts support this clone. The chain recombines TRBV9 with TRBJ1-6, with no clear D. Germline V lookup: CDR1 SGDLS, CDR2 YYNGEE. V was cut by 2 bases and J by 13 bases, with 16 bases left in between. The CDR3 spans 14 residues. CDR3: CASSVSPTARPLHF. The CDR3 coding sequence is TGTGCCAGCAGCGTTTCCCCAACAGCTCGTCCCCTCCACTTT. Filled out from reference TRBV9 and TRBJ1-6, the complete variable domain reads DSGVTQTPKHLITATGQRVTLRCSPRSGDLSVYWYQQSLDQGLQFLIQYYNGEERAKGNILERFSAQQFPDLHSELNLSSLELGDSALYFCASSVSPTARPLHFGNGTRLTVT.

V usage is TRBV7-2 and J usage is TRBJ2-7, with 10 bases matching TRBD1. This CDR3 is 15 amino acids long. Germline CDR1 reads SGHTA; CDR2 reads FQGNSA. V was clipped by 3 bases and J by 0 bases; unmatched bases: 2. CDR3 in DNA: TGTGCCAGCAGCTTGGGACAGGGGAGCTCCTACGAGCAGTACTTC. Its translation is CASSLGQGSSYEQYF.

The rearrangement joins TRBV7-9 to TRBJ2-5; 11 bases fit TRBD2. The CDR3 sequence is 19 residues long. Germline CDR1 SEHNR, CDR2 FQNEAQ (reference sequence). V trimming: 5 bases; J trimming: 4 bases; junction bases outside the gene matches: 18. DNA for the CDR3: TGTGCCAGCAGCCCATCCTCCCTCCACTCTAGCGGGAGGAGAGAGACCCAGTACTTC. Its protein is CASSPSSLHSSGRRETQYF.

The V and J genes are TRBV7-2 and TRBJ2-2; 9 bases fit TRBD2. The V gene's germline CDR1 is SGHTA and CDR2 FQGNSA. The CDR3 totals 16 residues. With 5 bases clipped from V and 0 bases from J, the junction kept 4 bases outside the gene matches. Written as DNA, the CDR3 is TGTGCCAGCAGCGCTTCTAGCGGGACGAACACCGGGGAGCTGTTTTTT. Its translation: CASSASSGTNTGELFF. The full variable domain, rest sourced from reference TRBV7-2 and TRBJ2-2, is GAGVSQSPSNKVTEKGKDVELRCDPISGHTALYWYRQSLGQGLEFLIYFQGNSAPDKSGLPSDRFSAERTGGSVSTLTIQRTQQEDSAVYLCASSASSGTNTGELFFGEGSRLTVL.

J is TRBJ2-1 and V is TRBV28, with D maybe TRBD2 (5 bases). Per the germline V gene, CDR1 is MDHEN and CDR2 is SYDVKM. This CDR3 comprises 15 residues. V was trimmed by 6 bases and J by 4 bases, leaving 16 bases between them. The CDR3 DNA reads TGTGCCAGCAGACTTACTAGTAACCCTTACAATGAGCAGTTCTTC. Protein sequence: CASRLTSNPYNEQFF. The whole variable domain, filled in from reference TRBV28 and TRBJ2-1, reads DVKVTQSSRYLVKRTGEKVFLECVQDMDHENMFWYRQDPGLGLRLIYFSYDVKMKEKGDIPEGYSVSREKKERFSLILESASTNQTSMYLCASRLTSNPYNEQFFGPGTRLTVL.

The chain has TRBV6-5 and TRBJ1-5, with a possible D match to TRBD1 (5 bases). CDR3 length equals 15 residues. Germline V gene sequence: CDR1 MNHEY, CDR2 SVGAGI. Deletions cut 4 bases from V and 3 bases from J, with 13 bases between. The CDR3 region is CASSSIDSANQPQHF. The CDR3, as DNA: TGTGCCAGCAGTTCCATCGACAGCGCCAATCAGCCCCAGCATTTT.

The chain is built from TRBV5-6 and TRBJ2-7; 9 bases agree with TRBD1. This CDR3 has 14 residues. V gave up 2 bases and J gave up 3 bases; unmatched junction bases: 3. Germline V gene data show CDR1 as SGHDT and CDR2 as YYEEEE. Written as DNA, the CDR3 is TGTGCCAGCAGCTTTGGGACAGGGAGCTACGAGCAGTACTTC. Encoded protein: CASSFGTGSYEQYF.

This chain connects TRBV19 to TRBJ1-5, with D uncertain. CDR3 size: 15 residues. Germline CDR1 LNHDA, CDR2 SQIVND (reference sequence). V lost 5 bases and J 6 bases, leaving 17 bases between the germline ends. The CDR3 protein is CASSSAGGSGQPQHF. The CDR3 region has the DNA TGTGCCAGTAGTTCGGCGGGCGGCTCCGGTCAGCCCCAGCATTTT.

CDR3 amino acids: CSVEQGEKLFF. CDR3 nucleotides: TGCAGCGTTGAACAGGGTGAAAAACTGTTTTTT. V is TRBV29-1 and J is TRBJ1-4; the D gene is possibly TRBD1 (5 bases). Germline CDR1 SQVTM, CDR2 ANQGSEA. V was trimmed by 2 bases and J by 7 bases, leaving 5 bases between them. The CDR3 covers 11 residues. The full variable domain, rest sourced from reference TRBV29-1 and TRBJ1-4, is SAVISQKPSRDICQRGTSLTIQCQVDSQVTMMFWYRQQPGQSLTLIATANQGSEATYESGFVIDKFPISRPNLTFSTLTVSNMSPEDSSIYLCSVEQGEKLFFGSGTQLSVL.

The chain is built from TRBV21-1 and TRBJ2-1; the table names TRBD1, a call not compared with the DNA. TRBV21-1 is a recognized pseudogene. This CDR3 is 16 amino acids long. CDR3: CASSKALPPGGYEQFF. The DNA of the CDR3 is TGTGCCAGCAGCAAAGCCCTCCCTCCTGGGGGCTATGAGCAGTTCTTC.

The J gene is TRBJ2-1, the V gene TRBV10-3, with TRBD2 matching 10 bases. The CDR3 contains 17 residues. V lost 0 bases, J lost 1 base, and 3 bases stayed unmatched. CDR1 and CDR2 (germline): ENHRY, SYGVKD. The CDR3 bases are TGTGCCATCAGTGAGTCGGCTAGCGGGAGTTCCTACAATGAGCAGTTCTTC. Residues: CAISESASGSSYNEQFF.

V usage is TRBV3-1 (or the pseudogene TRBV3-2) and J usage is TRBJ2-1; 9 bases match TRBD1. Looked up from germline, CDR1 is LGHDT and CDR2 is YNNKEL (reference sequence). The CDR3 consists of 18 residues. V was pared by 4 bases and J by 4 bases, with 14 bases of the junction left unmatched. The CDR3 coding sequence is TGTGCCAGCAGCCTGAAGACGGGGACAGGGTGTCCTTACAATGAGCAGTTCTTC. This sequence encodes CASSLKTGTGCPYNEQFF.

The CDR3 bases are TGTGCCAGCAGCTTTAGCGGGAGGCTCTACGAGCAGTACTTC. Translated: CASSFSGRLYEQYF. The genes are TRBV5-4 and TRBJ2-7, with TRBD2 matching over 10 bases. Germline CDR1 and CDR2: SGHNT and YYREEE (reference sequence). V dropped 2 bases and J dropped 3; count of bases not matched to a gene: 2. This CDR3 region has 14 residues.

The chain carries TRBV7-3 and TRBJ2-4, with D unclear. This CDR3 comprises 14 residues. Germline V gene data show CDR1 as SGHTA and CDR2 as FQGTGA. Trimming cost V 1 base and J 0 bases, with 4 bases left between them. CDR3 in amino acids: CASSLIGAKNIQYF. The DNA for the CDR3 is TGTGCCAGCAGCTTAATCGGAGCCAAAAACATTCAGTACTTC. The full variable domain, its missing parts supplied by reference TRBV7-3 and TRBJ2-4, is GAGVSQTPSNKVTEKGKYVELRCDPISGHTALYWYRQSLGQGPEFLIYFQGTGAADDSGLPNDRFFAVRPEGSVSTLKIQRTERGDSAVYLCASSLIGAKNIQYFGAGTRLSVL.

V is TRBV18 and J is TRBJ1-2; 7 positions match TRBD1. This CDR3 spans 14 amino acids. Trimming removed 4 bases from V and 3 bases from J; junction bases left unmatched: 5. Per the germline V gene, CDR1 is KGHSH and CDR2 is LQKENI. CDR3 amino acids: CASSLGGQDYGYTF. DNA of the CDR3: TGTGCCAGCTCACTAGGAGGACAGGACTATGGCTACACCTTC. The entire variable domain, with the rest obtained from reference TRBV18 and TRBJ1-2, is as follows: NAGVMQNPRHLVRRRGQEARLRCSPMKGHSHVYWYRQLPEEGLKFMVYLQKENIIDESGMPKERFSAEFPKEGPSILRIQQVVRGDSAAYFCASSLGGQDYGYTFGSGTRLTVV.

The chain recombines TRBV9 with TRBJ2-1, with TRBD2 matching over 10 bases. The CDR3 is 19 residues long. From germline, CDR1 is SGDLS and CDR2 YYNGEE. The ends lost 4 bases at V and 1 base at J; junction bases unmatched: 14. The CDR3 nucleotides are TGTGCCAGCAGCCTCACTGCAAGTAGCGGGAGGTCTTCCTACAATGAGCAGTTCTTC. Amino acid sequence: CASSLTASSGRSSYNEQFF.

This clone was picked up a small number of times. The V call is TRBV6-1, the J call TRBJ1-3, with TRBD1 matching over 7 bases. Germline V gene data show CDR1 as MNHNS and CDR2 as SASEGT. The CDR3 sequence is 17 residues long. After removal of 2 bases from V and 0 bases from J, the junction contained 7 bases not matched to a gene. The CDR3 reads CASSESAGTASGNTIYF. The CDR3 bases are TGTGCCAGCAGTGAATCCGCCGGGACAGCCTCTGGAAACACCATATATTTT.

This clone was observed a handful of times. This chain joins TRBV28 and TRBJ1-1; TRBD1 is a possible D gene (5 bases). The CDR3 is 13 amino acids. Trimming stripped 8 bases from V and 7 bases from J, with 17 bases between. Germline V gives CDR1 MDHEN, CDR2 SYDVKM. The CDR3 here is CASVYAGRNEAFF. Here the CDR3 DNA reads TGTGCCAGCGTGTACGCAGGGCGGAATGAAGCTTTCTTT. Looking up the rest from reference TRBV28 and TRBJ1-1 gives the full variable domain: DVKVTQSSRYLVKRTGEKVFLECVQDMDHENMFWYRQDPGLGLRLIYFSYDVKMKEKGDIPEGYSVSREKKERFSLILESASTNQTSMYLCASVYAGRNEAFFGQGTRLTVV.

In nucleotides, the CDR3 is TGCGCCAGCAGCCAAAAGCCCCCAGGCGAAGTCAATGAGCAGTTCTTC. This gives the protein CASSQKPPGEVNEQFF. This sequence joins TRBV4-3 and TRBJ2-1; D is unclear. This CDR3 has 16 amino acids. CDR1 is LGHNA, CDR2 YSLEER, per germline. Trimming removed 2 bases from V and 6 bases from J, with 17 bases in between.

V gene TRBV5-1 combines with J gene TRBJ2-3, with D perhaps matching TRBD1 (6 bases). The germline CDR1 and CDR2 sequences are SGHRS and YFSETQ. CDR3 length: 14 residues. Deletions cut 4 bases from V and 3 bases from J, with 12 bases between. The CDR3 DNA sequence: TGCGCCAGCAGCCAACAGGGAACGACAGATACGCAGTATTTT. It encodes CASSQQGTTDTQYF.

The rearrangement uses TRBV7-9 and TRBJ2-7; 9 bases match TRBD2. Germline assignment: CDR1 SEHNR and CDR2 FQNEAQ (reference sequence). The V and J ends lost 11 bases and 3 bases, in that order; junction bases with no gene match: 5. This CDR3 spans 12 amino acids. The CDR3 region is CAVLAGDYEQYF. In nucleotides, the CDR3 is TGTGCCGTTTTAGCGGGAGACTACGAGCAGTACTTC.